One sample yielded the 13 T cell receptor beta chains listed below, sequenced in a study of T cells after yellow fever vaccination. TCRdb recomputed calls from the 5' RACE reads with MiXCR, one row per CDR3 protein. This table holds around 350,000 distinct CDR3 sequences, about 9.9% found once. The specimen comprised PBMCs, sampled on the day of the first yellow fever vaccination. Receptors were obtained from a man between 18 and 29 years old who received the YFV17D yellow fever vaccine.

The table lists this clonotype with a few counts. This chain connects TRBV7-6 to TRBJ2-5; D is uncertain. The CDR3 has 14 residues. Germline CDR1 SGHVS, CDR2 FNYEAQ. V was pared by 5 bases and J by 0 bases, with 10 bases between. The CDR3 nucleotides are TGTGCCAGCAGCCCTCGAGGATACCAAGAGACCCAGTACTTC. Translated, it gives CASSPRGYQETQYF.

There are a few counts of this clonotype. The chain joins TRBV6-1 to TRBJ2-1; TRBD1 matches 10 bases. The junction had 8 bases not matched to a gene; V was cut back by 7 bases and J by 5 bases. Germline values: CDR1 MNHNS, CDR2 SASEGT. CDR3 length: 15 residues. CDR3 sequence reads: CASTFKGTGDNEQFF. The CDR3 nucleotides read TGTGCCAGCACCTTTAAAGGGACAGGGGACAATGAGCAGTTCTTC.

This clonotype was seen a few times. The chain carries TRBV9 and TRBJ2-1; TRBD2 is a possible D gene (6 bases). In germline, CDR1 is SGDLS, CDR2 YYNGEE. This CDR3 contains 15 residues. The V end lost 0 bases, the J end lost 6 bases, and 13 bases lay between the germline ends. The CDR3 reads CASSVEAGLLNEQFF. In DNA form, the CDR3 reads TGTGCCAGCAGCGTAGAAGCGGGTCTACTCAATGAGCAGTTCTTC.

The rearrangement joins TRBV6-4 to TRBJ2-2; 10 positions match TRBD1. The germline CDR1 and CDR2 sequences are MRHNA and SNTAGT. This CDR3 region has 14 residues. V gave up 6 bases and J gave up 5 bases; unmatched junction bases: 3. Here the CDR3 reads CASRRDRGTGELFF. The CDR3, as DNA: TGTGCCAGCAGGAGGGACAGGGGAACCGGGGAGCTGTTTTTT.

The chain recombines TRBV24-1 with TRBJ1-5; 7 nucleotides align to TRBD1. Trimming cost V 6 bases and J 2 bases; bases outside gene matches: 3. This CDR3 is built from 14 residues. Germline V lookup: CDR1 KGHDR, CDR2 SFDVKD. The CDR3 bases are TGTGCCACCAGTCCAGGGGGAGGCAATCAGCCCCAGCATTTT. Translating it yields CATSPGGGNQPQHF.

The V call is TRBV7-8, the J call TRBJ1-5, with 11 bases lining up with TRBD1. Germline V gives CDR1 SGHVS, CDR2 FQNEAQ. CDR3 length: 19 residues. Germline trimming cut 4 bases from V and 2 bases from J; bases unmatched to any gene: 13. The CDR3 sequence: CASSYRDRGIVFGNQPQHF. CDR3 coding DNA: TGTGCCAGCAGCTACCGGGACAGGGGGATCGTTTTTGGCAATCAGCCCCAGCATTTT.

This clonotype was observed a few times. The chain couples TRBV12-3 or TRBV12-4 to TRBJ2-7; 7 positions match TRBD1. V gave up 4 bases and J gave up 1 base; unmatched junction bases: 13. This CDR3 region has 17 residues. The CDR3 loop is CASSSESGGEVSYEQYV. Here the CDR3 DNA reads TGTGCCAGCAGTTCAGAATCAGGGGGTGAAGTGTCCTACGAGCAGTACGTC.

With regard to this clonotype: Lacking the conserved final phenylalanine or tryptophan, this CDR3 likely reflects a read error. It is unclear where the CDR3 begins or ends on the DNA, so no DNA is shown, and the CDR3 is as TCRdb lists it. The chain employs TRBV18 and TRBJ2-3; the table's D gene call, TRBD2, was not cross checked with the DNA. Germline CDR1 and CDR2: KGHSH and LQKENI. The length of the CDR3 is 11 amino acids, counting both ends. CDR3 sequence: CASSPTPAANL.

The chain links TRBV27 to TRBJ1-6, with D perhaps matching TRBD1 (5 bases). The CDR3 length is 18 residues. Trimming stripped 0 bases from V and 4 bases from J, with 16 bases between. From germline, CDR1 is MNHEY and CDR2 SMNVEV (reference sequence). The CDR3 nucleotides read TGTGCCAGCAGTTTATCGAGGCAGGGAAGAGGATATAATTCACCCCTCCACTTT. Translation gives CASSLSRQGRGYNSPLHF.

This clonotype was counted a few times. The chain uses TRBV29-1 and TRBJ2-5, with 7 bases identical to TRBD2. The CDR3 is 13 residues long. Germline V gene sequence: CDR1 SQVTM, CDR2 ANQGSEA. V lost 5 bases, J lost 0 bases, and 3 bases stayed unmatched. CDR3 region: CSVHGGNQETQYF. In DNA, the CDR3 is TGCAGCGTTCACGGGGGGAACCAAGAGACCCAGTACTTC.

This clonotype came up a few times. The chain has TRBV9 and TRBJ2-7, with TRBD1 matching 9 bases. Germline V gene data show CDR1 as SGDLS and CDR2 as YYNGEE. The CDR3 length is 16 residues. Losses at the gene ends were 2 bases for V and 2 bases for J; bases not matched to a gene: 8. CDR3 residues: CASSVGQGNTPYEQYF. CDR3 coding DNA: TGTGCCAGCAGCGTCGGACAGGGGAACACACCCTACGAGCAGTACTTC.

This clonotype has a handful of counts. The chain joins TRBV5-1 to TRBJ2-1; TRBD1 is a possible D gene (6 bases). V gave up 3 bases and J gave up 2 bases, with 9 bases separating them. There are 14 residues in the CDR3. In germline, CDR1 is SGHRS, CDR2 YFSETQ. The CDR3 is CASSSGQPYNEQFF. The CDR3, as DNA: TGCGCCAGCAGCTCTGGACAGCCCTACAATGAGCAGTTCTTC.

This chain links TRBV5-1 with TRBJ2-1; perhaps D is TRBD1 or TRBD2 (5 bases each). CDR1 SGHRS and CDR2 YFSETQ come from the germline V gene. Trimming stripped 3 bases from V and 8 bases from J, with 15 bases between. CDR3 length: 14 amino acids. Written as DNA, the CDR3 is TGCGCCAGCAGCTGGCAGGCCGGGGCGGATGAGCAGTTCTTC. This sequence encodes CASSWQAGADEQFF.